The entry below gives a single T cell receptor beta chain sequence along with its context. Its matching antigen is unknown. The data were produced by immunoSEQ multiplex PCR, yet TCRdb's version contains in-frame clones alone and is incomplete. The sample lists approximately 33,000 clones, about 80% seen once, with around 20% in the top ten. The entry originates in a study of graft-versus-host responses after intestinal transplantation. Germline CDR1 SGHRS, CDR2 YFSETQ. The ends were cut back, 0 bases at V and 1 base at J, with 13 bases in the middle. The length of the CDR3 is 16 residues. The chain combines TRBV5-1 with TRBJ2-5, with D uncertain. The sequences come from unstimulated CD8+ T cells sorted from spleen or lymph node cells, collected before intestinal transplant. The receptor comes from a human donor who received an intestinal transplant. The DNA of the CDR3 is TGCGCCAGCAGCTTGGCCGAAAACGGTGTCCAAGAGACCCAGTACTTC. This codes for CASSLAENGVQETQYF.